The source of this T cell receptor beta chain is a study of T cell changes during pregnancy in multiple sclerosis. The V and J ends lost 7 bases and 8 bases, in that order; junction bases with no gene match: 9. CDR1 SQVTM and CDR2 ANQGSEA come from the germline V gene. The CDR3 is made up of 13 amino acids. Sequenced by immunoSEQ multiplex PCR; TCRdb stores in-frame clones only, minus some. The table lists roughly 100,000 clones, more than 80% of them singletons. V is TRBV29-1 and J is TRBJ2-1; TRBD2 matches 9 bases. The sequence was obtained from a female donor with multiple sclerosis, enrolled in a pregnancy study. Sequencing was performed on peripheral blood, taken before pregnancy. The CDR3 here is CSAVAGGPDEQFF. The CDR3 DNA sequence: TGCAGCGCCGTGGCGGGGGGGCCGGATGAGCAGTTCTTC.